This TCR beta chain was profiled in a study of blood T cell repertoires in COVID-19 (dated by TCRdb to 2019 to 2021). Context from the whole study: Samples covering the acute and convalescent phases of COVID-19 were provided by collaborators in the United States, Italy and Spain. A freely available public database, intended as a resource for researchers studying the immune response to SARS-CoV-2, is where the repertoires were released. Where available, HLA class I and class II types were taken from metadata supplied by the sample provider and were not determined by assay-based typing. The sample metadata nearly always contained a de-identified subject ID, COVID-19 status, age in years and sex. Samples came from the ongoing ImmuneRACE study (first 160 participants) plus 1,254 subjects from 6 global collaborators. Deeply sampled blood TCRbeta repertoires from subjects exposed to, actively infected with, or recovered from COVID-19 were included in the dataset. The prospective study material was composed of cDNA or gDNA derived from T cells, B-cell-depleted T cells, or PBMCs. On the study overall, not on this receptor specifically: The quantity of clinical and demographic metadata differed by source and by participant and was supplied without curation.

Turning to this clone: Its antigen is currently not known. Per-nucleotide qualities are absent, and no much larger clonotype sits a single base away.

The germline V gene (reference sequence) gives CDR1 as LNHNV and CDR2 as YYDKDF. Cut back by 5 bases and 14 bases, the V and J ends lie 19 bases apart. Including cysteine and phenylalanine, the CDR3 has 13 amino acids. CDR3 DNA only is kept here, 39 bases in frame from base 1. Participants in the prospective study were aged roughly 18 to 89 years, lived in 20 to 25 United States geographic areas, and enrolled through a virtual design. In the prospective study, cohorts were assigned on the basis of participant-reported clinical history obtained from a screening survey and a study questionnaire. Recovered participants in ImmuneRACE Cohort 3 were defined as having two consecutive negative NP/OP PCR tests, clearance from a healthcare professional, or resolution of symptoms. In the prospective study, mobile phlebotomists collected whole blood, serum and a nasopharyngeal or oropharyngeal swab from each participant. Prospective study participants could optionally give additional blood draws and questionnaires over an approximately 2-month period. Blood samples from the prospective study were shipped frozen or at room temperature prior to DNA extraction.

TCRbeta CDR3 regions were amplified from genomic DNA by means of the immunoSEQ Assay, a bias-controlled multiplex PCR. The source study handled its data this way. Within the assay, amplification of reference gene primers was used to estimate how many nucleated cells each sample contained. To quantify the absolute abundance of each unique TCRbeta CDR3 rearrangement, sequence reads were collapsed and filtered. For each sample, productive Simpson clonality was calculated as the square root of Simpson's diversity index over productive rearrangements. The source is immuneACCESS, and TCRdb retained only in-frame sequences with V and J called. Part of the clones is not carried over; for the studies checked, unresolved V genes explain less than half of this, and the remainder is unexplained. The DNA was the basis for D and trimming; V, J and clone size are from that table. This sample is represented by approximately 360,000 clones; 75% to 90% of them were singletons. Less than 6% of the sample is taken by the ten largest.

The clonotype originates from a woman aged 45-65 years who had recovered from COVID-19. The sequencing input was PBMCs or T cells enriched from blood (not recorded which). The chain uses TRBV15 and TRBJ2-1; TRBD2 could be the D gene, as 6 bases match. The CDR3 in this case is CATSAEAATGEFF. The DNA sequence reads TGTGCCACCAGCGCGGAGGCGGCGACGGGGGAGTTCTTC.